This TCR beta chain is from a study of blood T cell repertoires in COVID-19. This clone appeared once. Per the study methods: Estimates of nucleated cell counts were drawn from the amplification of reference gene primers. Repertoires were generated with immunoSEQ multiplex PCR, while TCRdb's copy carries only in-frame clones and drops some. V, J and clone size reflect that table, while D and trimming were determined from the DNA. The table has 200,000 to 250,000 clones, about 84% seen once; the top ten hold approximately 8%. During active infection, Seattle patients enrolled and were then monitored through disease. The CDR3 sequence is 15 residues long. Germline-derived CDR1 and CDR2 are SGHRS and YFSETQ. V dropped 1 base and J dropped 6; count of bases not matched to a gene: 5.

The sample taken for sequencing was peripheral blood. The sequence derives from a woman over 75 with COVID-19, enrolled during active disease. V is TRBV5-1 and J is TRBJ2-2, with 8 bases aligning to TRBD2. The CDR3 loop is CASSLIAGSPGELFF. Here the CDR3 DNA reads TGCGCCAGCAGCTTGATAGCGGGGTCCCCCGGGGAGCTGTTTTTT.